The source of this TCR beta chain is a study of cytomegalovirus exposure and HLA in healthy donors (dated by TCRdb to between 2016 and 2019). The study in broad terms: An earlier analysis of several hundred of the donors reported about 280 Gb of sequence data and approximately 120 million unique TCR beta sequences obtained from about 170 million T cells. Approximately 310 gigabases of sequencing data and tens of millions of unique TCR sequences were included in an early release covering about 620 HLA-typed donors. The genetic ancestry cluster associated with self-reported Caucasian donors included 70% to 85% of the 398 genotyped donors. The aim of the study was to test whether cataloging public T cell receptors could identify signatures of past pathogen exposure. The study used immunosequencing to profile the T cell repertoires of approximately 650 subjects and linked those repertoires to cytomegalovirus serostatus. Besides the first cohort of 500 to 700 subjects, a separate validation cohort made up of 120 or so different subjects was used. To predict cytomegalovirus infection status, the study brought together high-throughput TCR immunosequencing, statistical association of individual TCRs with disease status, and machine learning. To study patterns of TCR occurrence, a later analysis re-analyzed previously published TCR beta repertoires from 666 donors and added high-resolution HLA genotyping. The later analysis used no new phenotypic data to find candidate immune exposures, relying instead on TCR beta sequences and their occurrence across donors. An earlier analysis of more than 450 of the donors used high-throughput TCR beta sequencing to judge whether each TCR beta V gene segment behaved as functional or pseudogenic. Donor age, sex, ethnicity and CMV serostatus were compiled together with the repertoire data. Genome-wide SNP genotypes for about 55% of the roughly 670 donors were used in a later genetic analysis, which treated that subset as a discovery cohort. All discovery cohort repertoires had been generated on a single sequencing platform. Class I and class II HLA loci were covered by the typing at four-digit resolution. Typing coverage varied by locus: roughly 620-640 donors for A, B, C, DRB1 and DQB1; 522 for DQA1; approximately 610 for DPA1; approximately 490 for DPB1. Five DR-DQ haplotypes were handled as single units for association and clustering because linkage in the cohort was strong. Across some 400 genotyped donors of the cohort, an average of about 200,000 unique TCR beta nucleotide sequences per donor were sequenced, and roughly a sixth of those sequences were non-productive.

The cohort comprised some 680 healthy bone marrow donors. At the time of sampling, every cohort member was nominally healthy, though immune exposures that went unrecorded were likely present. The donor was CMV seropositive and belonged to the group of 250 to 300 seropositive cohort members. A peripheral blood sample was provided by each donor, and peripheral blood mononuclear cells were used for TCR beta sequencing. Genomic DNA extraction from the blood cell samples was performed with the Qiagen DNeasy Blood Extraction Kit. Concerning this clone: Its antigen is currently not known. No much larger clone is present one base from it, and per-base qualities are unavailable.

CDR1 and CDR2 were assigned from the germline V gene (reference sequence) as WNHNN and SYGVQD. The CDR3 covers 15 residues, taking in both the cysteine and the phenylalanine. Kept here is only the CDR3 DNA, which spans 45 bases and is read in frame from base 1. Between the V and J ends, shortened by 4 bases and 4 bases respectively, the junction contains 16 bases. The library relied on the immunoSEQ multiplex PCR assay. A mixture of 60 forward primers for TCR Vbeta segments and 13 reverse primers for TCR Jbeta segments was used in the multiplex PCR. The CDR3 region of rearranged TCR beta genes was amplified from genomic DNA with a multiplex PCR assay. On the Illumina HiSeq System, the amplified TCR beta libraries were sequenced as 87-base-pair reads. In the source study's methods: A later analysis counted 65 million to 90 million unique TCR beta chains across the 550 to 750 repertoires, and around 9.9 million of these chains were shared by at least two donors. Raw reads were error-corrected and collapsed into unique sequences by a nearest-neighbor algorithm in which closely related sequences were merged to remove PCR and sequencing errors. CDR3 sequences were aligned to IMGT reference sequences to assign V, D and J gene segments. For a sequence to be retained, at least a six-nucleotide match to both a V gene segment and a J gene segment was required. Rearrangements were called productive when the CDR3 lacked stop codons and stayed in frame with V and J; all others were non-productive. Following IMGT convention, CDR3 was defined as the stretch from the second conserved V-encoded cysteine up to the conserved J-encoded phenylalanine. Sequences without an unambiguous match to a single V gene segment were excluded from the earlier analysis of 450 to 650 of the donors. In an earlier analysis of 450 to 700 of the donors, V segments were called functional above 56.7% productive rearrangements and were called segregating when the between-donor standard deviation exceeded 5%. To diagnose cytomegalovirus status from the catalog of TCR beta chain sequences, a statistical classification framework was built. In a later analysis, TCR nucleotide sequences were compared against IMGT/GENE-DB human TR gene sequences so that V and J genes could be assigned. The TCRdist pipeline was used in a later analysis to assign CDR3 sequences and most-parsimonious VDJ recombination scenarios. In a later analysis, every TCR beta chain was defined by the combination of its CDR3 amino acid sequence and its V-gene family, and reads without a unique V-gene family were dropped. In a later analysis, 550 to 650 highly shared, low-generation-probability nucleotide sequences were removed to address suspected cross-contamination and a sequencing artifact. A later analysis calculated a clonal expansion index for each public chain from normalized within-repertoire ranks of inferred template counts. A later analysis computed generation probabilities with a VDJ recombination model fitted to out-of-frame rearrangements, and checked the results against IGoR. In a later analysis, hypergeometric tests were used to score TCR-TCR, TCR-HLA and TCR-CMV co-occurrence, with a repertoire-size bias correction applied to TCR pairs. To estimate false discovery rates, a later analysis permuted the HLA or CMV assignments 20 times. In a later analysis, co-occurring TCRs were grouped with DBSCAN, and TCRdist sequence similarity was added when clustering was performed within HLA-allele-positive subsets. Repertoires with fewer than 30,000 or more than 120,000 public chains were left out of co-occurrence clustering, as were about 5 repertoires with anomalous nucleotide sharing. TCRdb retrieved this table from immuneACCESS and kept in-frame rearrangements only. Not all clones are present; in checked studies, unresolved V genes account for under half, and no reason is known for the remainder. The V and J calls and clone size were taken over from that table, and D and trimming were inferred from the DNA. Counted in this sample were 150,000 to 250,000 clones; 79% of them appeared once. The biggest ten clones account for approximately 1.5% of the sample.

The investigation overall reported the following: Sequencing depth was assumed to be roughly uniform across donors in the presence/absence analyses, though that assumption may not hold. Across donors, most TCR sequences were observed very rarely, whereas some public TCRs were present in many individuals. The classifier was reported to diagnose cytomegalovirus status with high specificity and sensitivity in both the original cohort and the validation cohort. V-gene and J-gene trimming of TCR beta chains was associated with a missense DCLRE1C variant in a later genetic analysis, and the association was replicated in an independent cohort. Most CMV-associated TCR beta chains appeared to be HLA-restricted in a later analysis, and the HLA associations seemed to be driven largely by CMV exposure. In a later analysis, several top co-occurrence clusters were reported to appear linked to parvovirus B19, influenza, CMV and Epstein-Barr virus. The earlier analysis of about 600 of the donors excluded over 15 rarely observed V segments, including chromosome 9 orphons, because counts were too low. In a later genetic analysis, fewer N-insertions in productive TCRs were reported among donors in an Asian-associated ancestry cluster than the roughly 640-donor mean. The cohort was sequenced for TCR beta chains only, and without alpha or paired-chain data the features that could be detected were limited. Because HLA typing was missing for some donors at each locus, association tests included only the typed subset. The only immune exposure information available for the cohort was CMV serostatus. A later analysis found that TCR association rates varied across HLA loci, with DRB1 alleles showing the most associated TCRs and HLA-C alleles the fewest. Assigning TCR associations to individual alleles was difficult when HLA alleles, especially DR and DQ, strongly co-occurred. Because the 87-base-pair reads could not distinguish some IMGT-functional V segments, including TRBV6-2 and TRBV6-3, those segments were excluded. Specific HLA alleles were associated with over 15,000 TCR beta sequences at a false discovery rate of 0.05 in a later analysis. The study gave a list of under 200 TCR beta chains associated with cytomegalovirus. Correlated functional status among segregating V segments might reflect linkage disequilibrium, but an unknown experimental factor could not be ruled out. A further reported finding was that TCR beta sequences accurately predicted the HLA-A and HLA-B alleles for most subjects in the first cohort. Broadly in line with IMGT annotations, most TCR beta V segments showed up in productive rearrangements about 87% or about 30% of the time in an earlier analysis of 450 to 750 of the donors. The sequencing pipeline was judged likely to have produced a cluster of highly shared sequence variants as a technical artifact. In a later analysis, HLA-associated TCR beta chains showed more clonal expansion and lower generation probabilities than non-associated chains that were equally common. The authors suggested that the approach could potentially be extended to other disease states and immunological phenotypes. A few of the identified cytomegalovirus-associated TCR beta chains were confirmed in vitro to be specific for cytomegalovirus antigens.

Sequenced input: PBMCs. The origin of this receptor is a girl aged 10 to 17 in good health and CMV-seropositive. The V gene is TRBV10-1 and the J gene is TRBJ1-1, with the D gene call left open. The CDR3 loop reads CASSATGSMGTEAFF. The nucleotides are TGCGCCAGCAGTGCAACCGGGAGTATGGGCACTGAAGCTTTCTTT.